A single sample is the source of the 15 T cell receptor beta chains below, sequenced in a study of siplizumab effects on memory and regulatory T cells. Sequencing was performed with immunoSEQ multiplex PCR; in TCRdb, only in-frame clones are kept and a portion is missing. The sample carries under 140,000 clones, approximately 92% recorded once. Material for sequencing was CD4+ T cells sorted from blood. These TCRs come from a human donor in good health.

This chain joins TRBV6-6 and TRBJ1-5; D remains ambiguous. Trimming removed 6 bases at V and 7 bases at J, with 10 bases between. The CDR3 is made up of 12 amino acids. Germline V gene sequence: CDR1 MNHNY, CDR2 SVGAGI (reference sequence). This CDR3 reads CASSPISQPQHF. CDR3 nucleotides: TGTGCCAGCAGCCCTATAAGCCAGCCCCAGCATTTT.

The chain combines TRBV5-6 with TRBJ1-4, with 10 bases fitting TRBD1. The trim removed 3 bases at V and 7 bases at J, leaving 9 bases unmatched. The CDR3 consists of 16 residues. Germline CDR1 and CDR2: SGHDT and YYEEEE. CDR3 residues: CASSYWGTGASEKLFF. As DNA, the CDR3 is TGTGCCAGCAGCTATTGGGGGACAGGGGCGAGTGAAAAACTGTTTTTT.

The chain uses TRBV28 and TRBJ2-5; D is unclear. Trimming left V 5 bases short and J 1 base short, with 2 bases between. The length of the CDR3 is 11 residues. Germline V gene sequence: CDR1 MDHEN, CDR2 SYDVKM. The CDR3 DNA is TGTGCCAGCAGTCTCCAAGAGACCCAGTACTTC. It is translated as CASSLQETQYF.

CDR3: CASSVSSGKGGNSPLHF. In DNA form, the CDR3 reads TGTGCCAGCAGTGTCAGTTCAGGAAAGGGGGGAAATTCACCCCTCCACTTT. The V gene is TRBV2, the J gene TRBJ1-6; possible D gene TRBD1, 6 bases. The CDR3 runs 17 residues. Germline V lookup: CDR1 SNHLY, CDR2 FYNNEI. The ends were cut back, 4 bases at V and 7 bases at J, with 20 bases in the middle.

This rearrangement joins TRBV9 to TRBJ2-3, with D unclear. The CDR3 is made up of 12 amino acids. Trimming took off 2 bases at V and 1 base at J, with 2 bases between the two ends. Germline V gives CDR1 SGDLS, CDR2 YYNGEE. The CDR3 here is CASSVRTDTQYF. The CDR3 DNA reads TGTGCCAGCAGCGTCCGCACAGATACGCAGTATTTT. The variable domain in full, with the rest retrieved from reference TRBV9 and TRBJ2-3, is DSGVTQTPKHLITATGQRVTLRCSPRSGDLSVYWYQQSLDQGLQFLIQYYNGEERAKGNILERFSAQQFPDLHSELNLSSLELGDSALYFCASSVRTDTQYFGPGTRLTVL.

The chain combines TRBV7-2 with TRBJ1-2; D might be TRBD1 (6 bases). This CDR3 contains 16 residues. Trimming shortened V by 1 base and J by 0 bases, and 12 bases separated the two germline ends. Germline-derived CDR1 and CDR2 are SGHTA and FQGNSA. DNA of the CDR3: TGTGCCAGCAGCTTAGATTTAAGGGGGGCTAACTATGGCTACACCTTC. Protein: CASSLDLRGANYGYTF. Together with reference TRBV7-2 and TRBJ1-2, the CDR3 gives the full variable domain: GAGVSQSPSNKVTEKGKDVELRCDPISGHTALYWYRQSLGQGLEFLIYFQGNSAPDKSGLPSDRFSAERTGGSVSTLTIQRTQQEDSAVYLCASSLDLRGANYGYTFGSGTRLTVV.

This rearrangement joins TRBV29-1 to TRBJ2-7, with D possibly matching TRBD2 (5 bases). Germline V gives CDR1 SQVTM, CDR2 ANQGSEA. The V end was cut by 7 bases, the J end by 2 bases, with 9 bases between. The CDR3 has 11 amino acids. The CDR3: CSGGKAYEQYF. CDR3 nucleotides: TGCAGCGGAGGGAAGGCCTACGAGCAGTACTTC.

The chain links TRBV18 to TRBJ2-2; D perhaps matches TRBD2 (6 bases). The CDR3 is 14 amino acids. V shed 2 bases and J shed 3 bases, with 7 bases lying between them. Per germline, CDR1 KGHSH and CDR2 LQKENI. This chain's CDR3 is CASSPGDYTGELFF. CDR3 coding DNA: TGTGCCAGCTCACCAGGGGACTACACCGGGGAGCTGTTTTTT.

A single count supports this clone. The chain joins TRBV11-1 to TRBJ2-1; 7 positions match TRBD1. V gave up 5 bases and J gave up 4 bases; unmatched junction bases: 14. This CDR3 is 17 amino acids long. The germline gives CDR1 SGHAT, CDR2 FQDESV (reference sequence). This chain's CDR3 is CASSTPAGTDKYNEQFF. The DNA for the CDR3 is TGTGCCAGCAGCACCCCGGCCGGGACAGATAAGTACAATGAGCAGTTCTTC.

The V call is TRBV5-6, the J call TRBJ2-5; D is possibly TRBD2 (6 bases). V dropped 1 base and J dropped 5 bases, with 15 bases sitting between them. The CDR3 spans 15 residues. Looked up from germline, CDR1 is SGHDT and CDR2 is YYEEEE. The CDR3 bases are TGTGCCAGCAGCTTGACCGACGGGAGAGGGGAGACCCAGTACTTC. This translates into CASSLTDGRGETQYF.

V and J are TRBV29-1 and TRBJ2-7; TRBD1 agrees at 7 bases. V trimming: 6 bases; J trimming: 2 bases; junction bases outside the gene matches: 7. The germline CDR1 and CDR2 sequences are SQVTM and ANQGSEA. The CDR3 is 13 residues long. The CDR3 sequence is CSVQQGIPYEQYF. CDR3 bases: TGCAGCGTGCAACAGGGGATCCCCTACGAGCAGTACTTC.

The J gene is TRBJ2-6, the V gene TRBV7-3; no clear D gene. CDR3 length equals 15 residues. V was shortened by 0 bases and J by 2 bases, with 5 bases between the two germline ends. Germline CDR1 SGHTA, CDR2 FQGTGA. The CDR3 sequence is CASSLTRTGANVLTF. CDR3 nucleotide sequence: TGTGCCAGCAGCTTAACTCGGACTGGGGCCAACGTCCTGACTTTC.

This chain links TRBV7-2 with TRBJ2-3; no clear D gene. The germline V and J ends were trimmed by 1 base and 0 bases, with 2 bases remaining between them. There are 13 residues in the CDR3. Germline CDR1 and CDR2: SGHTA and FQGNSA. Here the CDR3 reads CASSLGSTDTQYF. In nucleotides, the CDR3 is TGTGCCAGCAGCTTAGGGAGCACAGATACGCAGTATTTT.

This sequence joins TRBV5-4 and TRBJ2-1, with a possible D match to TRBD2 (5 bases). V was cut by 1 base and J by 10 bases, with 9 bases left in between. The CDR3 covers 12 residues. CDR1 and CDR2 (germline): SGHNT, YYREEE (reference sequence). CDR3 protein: CASSLLDSEQFF. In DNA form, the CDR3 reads TGTGCCAGCAGCTTGTTGGACTCAGAGCAGTTCTTC.

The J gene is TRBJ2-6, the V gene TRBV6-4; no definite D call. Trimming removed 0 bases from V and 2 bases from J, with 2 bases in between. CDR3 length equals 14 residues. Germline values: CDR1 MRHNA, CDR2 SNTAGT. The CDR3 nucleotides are TGTGCCAGCAGTGACTCCCCTGGGGCCAACGTCCTGACTTTC. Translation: CASSDSPGANVLTF.